This T cell receptor (beta chain) derives from a study of regulatory T cells in long-lasting Graves disease (dated by TCRdb to 2020 to 2023). About the study as a whole: Patients with newly diagnosed Graves' disease had been on antithyroid drugs for under 3 months. Persistent Graves' disease patients were compared with newly diagnosed Graves' disease patients by peripheral blood TCR sequencing and RNA sequencing. The study was conducted in China and was registered as a clinical trial. TCR sequencing covered around 13 persistent and 20 or so newly diagnosed Graves' disease patients, about 35 samples in total.

In the paper's terms, the time point label means: newly diagnosed GD, antithyroid drugs for less than 3 months. For both TCR sequencing and RNA sequencing, RNA was extracted from PBMCs using TRIzol. The diagnosis of Graves' disease followed American Thyroid Association guidelines. The patients came from an endocrinology department in Xi'an, China. Each patient gave approximately 9.7 milliliters of peripheral blood, collected in an EDTA anticoagulant tube. Ficoll Paque Plus density gradient separation was used to isolate PBMCs, and no further T cell sorting was done. An Agilent 2100 Bioanalyzer and agarose gel were used to assess RNA quality, and a NanoDrop 2000 was used to measure RNA concentration. V and J lose 4 bases and 4 bases, and a span of 19 bases separates them. Counted from cysteine to phenylalanine, this CDR3 has 16 amino acids. Here the CDR3 DNA is all that survives: 48 bases in frame from base 1.

General study outcomes and caveats: Compared with newly diagnosed patients, persistent Graves' disease patients had lower TCR Shannon entropy and fewer highly expanded clones, which suggests clonal expansion. TRBV28, TRBJ1-2 and TRBJ2-5 were preferentially used in persistent disease, while TRBV20-1 and TRBJ2-1 were favored in newly diagnosed disease. Peripheral blood alone was examined, since thyroid tissue, which constituted the primary lesion, could not be accessed. Persistent patients shared more public clonotypes among themselves (around 2,700) than newly diagnosed patients did (roughly 910). The authors acknowledged the small sample size as a limitation that may reduce accuracy. Only the TCR beta chain was sequenced and analyzed.

This clonotype was counted many times. Its antigen is still unknown. Base qualities are not provided; no much larger clone lies one nucleotide away. Library creation used multiplex PCR. Sequencing used an Illumina HiSeq 4000. TCR beta libraries were built with iRepertoire HTBI primers and Arm-PCR amplification of CDR3 regions. Before sequencing, the PCR products went through gel purification. The source study handled its data this way. A total of fewer than 70 TRBV and under 15 TRBJ segments were identified across samples and were used for gene usage analysis of CDR3 amino acid clonotypes. COPE and FqMerger were used to merge filtered high-quality paired reads into contigs. BLAST was used to align contigs to IMGT TRBV, TRBD and TRBJ reference genes, with CDR3 defined following IMGT. Highly expanded clones were defined as clonotypes with a frequency above 0.1%. Shannon entropy served as the measure of repertoire diversity, while the Gini coefficient captured V-J evenness. Clonotypes shared by more than one individual were considered public. TCRdb handled the public reads itself, with Q25 trimming in fastp and clone calling in MiXCR, and kept productive beta chains. Rows merge per CDR3 protein into single entries with the most common DNA and genes. The V and J calls come from TCRdb's annotation, not from the publication. A total of over 450,000 distinct CDR3 sequences appear in this sample, around 13% of them only once. The top ten clonotypes cover approximately 9% of the sample.

The data also belong to a second study, concerning T cells in Graves' hyperthyroidism and ophthalmopathy. The second paper further reports: Stable Graves' hyperthyroidism was defined as no progression to ophthalmopathy during 18 months of follow-up. Hyperthyroidism patients were newly diagnosed, with disease duration under 2 months, and aged 18 to 65 years. Exclusion was applied to patients with uncontrolled infections, other autoimmune diseases, pregnancy or lactation. Diagnoses were established on the basis of clinical symptoms, serum thyroxine and TRAb, thyroid ultrasound, and orbital computed tomography. A first-round RT-PCR of the TCR CDR3 used the HTBI primer set with the Qiagen OneStep RT-PCR kit. Blood samples also contained most of the expanded thyroid clonotypes (frequency above 0.001), which suggests that blood repertoires may reflect thyroid immune responses. A 13 V-J signature model separated ophthalmopathy from stable hyperthyroidism, with around 90% sensitivity and about 81% specificity in cross-validation and 80%/75% in testing. In validation, the model predicted progression to ophthalmopathy with approximately 71% sensitivity and less than 75% specificity, a median of approximately 6.7 months before onset. To identify distinguishing TCR V-J signatures, a discovery cohort of 90 to 100 patients was used, comprising approximately 40 with Graves' ophthalmopathy and some 57 with stable Graves' hyperthyroidism. Prospective prediction of ophthalmopathy was tested in an independent validation cohort of 18 to 20 hyperthyroidism patients and some 17 patients who later progressed to ophthalmopathy. The roughly 90 discovery patients were divided at random into training and test sets in a 7:3 ratio. In addition, the study compared T-cell repertoires in thyroid tissue and in blood from six Graves' hyperthyroidism patients. After sampling, hyperthyroidism patients received methimazole starting at 30 mg daily, and ophthalmopathy patients received high-dose intravenous methylprednisolone. The libraries were constructed in a second round of multiplex PCR and then size-selected and purified. The libraries were sequenced on an Illumina HiSeq2000 using paired-end 100 bp reads. SOAPnuke was used to process the raw data, with reads discarded if the reads contained adapters or uncalled bases, had a mean Phred below 15, or lacked an exact constant-primer or identifier match. High-quality paired reads were merged using COPE v1.2.5, and each unique nucleotide sequence was defined as a clonotype. Clonotypes were aligned to IMGT TRBV, TRBD and TRBJ reference segments using MiTCR v1.1. Analysis was restricted to V-J combinations with a frequency above 0.0001, which covered 99% to 99.2% of repertoires. The TCS score was defined as F50 (clonal expansion) divided by E x V (chaos), with BLOSUM62-based TCRdist calculated between CDR3 peptides within each V-J. Welch's t-statistics and random forest reduced 500 to 550 V-J features to 10 to 15, which were used in a naive Bayes classifier (R e1071). Sample size was not statistically predetermined, and investigators were not blinded to group allocation. The paper reports TCR Vbeta CDR3 sequencing of approximately 140 peripheral blood samples: around 45 ophthalmopathy, about 75 hyperthyroidism and around 17 progressor patients.

The sequence links TRBV12-3 or TRBV12-4 to TRBJ1-2; a confident D gene designation cannot be given. The sample in question was peripheral blood mononuclear cells (PBMCs), obtained at new diagnosis, from a patient treated with antithyroid drugs. The source of this sequence is a woman younger than 45 with Graves disease. Donor details come from another sample of the same person, matched by shared clones. The nucleotide sequence reads as follows: TGTGCCAGCAGTTATCACTTAGACGCTATGGGCTATGGCTACACCTTC. This translates into CASSYHLDAMGYGYTF.